This TCR beta chain stems from a study of blood T cell repertoires in COVID-19. This clone was detected only once. Per the original data handling: Amplification from reference gene primers served as the basis for estimated nucleated cell counts. Profiled with immunoSEQ multiplex PCR; TCRdb holds only in-frame clones, not every one. V, J and clone size are taken as reported in that table, and D and trimming were inferred from the DNA itself. The sample shows about 150,000 clones, 84% of them seen only once. After removal of 4 bases from V and 9 bases from J, the junction contained 9 bases not matched to a gene. Germline-derived CDR1 and CDR2 are SGHAT and FQNNGV. The CDR3 has 14 residues.

Material for sequencing was peripheral blood. The chain links TRBV11-2 to TRBJ2-1, with TRBD1 matching over 7 bases. The clonotype was recovered from a man in his late teens or twenties with active or convalescent COVID-19. In DNA, the CDR3 is TGTGCCAGCAGCTCCACGACAGGGCTGGTTGAGCAGTTCTTC. Translation: CASSSTTGLVEQFF.